This TCR beta chain was identified during a study of T-cell reconstitution after alpha-beta-depleted transplantation in children. A library of TCRbeta sequences, prepared with unique molecular identifiers, was generated. TCRdb called the PCR reads again in MiXCR, with one record for every CDR3 protein. The data show 300,000 to 400,000 distinct CDR3 sequences, around 15% seen once. The sequences come from PBMCs, mostly from graft donor cells, collected 360 days after TCRalphabeta/CD19-depleted stem cell transplant. The TCR originated in a male patient between 2 and 10 years old who had a stem cell transplant for acute lymphoblastic leukemia, so the T cells may come from the graft donor.

The CDR3 nucleotides are TGCGCCAGCAGCCAAGACGCTCCAGGGATGGGGTCCTACGAGCAGTACTTC. Translating it yields CASSQDAPGMGSYEQYF. This chain links TRBV4-1 with TRBJ2-7, with D possibly TRBD1 on 5 matching bases. The CDR3 is 17 amino acids. Germline CDR1 MGHRA, CDR2 YSYEKL. V was trimmed by 0 bases and J by 1 base, leaving 16 bases between them.